These T cell receptor beta chains were read from a single sample in a study of CD8 T cells in Susac syndrome. Using its own MiXCR run on the immunoSEQ multiplex PCR reads, TCRdb lists one record per CDR3 protein. The sample yields some 220,000 distinct CDR3 sequences, about 96% seen once. Source material: CD4+ T cells from PBMCs. All receptors derive from a human donor with multiple sclerosis. CDR3s include the opening cysteine and the closing phenylalanine or tryptophan. The D gene is left open where the match is weak. Size tells how often a clone was seen (once, few, many) or the class of an expanded clone, and some rows leave it out.

len | d_gene | abundance | j_gene | v_gene | CDR3nt | CDR3aa
12 | - | - | TRBJ2-5 | TRBV12-3/TRBV12-4 | TGTGCCAGCAGTTTTTGGGGGGAGACCCAGTACTTC | CASSFWGETQYF
13 | - | - | TRBJ1-3 | TRBV29-1 | TGCAGCGCTGTGGGGGGTTCTGGAAACACCATATATTTT | CSAVGGSGNTIYF
12 | TRBD1 | - | TRBJ1-2 | TRBV29-1 | TGCAGCGAGGACAGGGGGCTCTATGGCTACACCTTC | CSEDRGLYGYTF
15 | - | - | TRBJ1-6 | TRBV12-3/TRBV12-4 | TGTGCCAGCAAAATGGGAGGGGGTGATAATTCACCCCTCCACTTT | CASKMGGGDNSPLHF
14 | TRBD1 | - | TRBJ1-2 | TRBV6-2/TRBV6-3 | TGTGCCAGCAGTTTCGGACAGGATAACTATGGCTACACCTTC | CASSFGQDNYGYTF
15 | - | - | TRBJ2-1 | TRBV10-3 | TGTGCCATCAGTGCCTTAGTGGGGAGTACAAGGGAGCAGTTCTTC | CAISALVGSTREQFF
14 | - | - | TRBJ1-2 | TRBV24-1 | TGTGCCACCAGTGATGGGACGATAAAGAATGGCTACACCTTC | CATSDGTIKNGYTF
12 | - | once | TRBJ2-3 | TRBV29-1 | TGCAGCGTTGTATTTCCCACAGATACGCAGTATTTT | CSVVFPTDTQYF
15 | TRBD1 | - | TRBJ2-7 | TRBV2 | TGTGCCAGCAGTTCAGGACAGGGGGGAACCTACGAGCAGTACTTC | CASSSGQGGTYEQYF
13 | - | - | TRBJ2-5 | TRBV5-1 | TGCGCCAGCAGCTCCCGACTTGATGGAGCCCAGTACTTC | CASSSRLDGAQYF
13 | - | - | TRBJ2-5 | TRBV5-6 | TGTGCCAGCAGCCCCCAACAGATTGAGACCCAGTACTTC | CASSPQQIETQYF
15 | TRBD2 | - | TRBJ2-1 | TRBV4-2 | TGTGCCAGCAGCCAAGACAGCGGGACCTACAATGAGCAGTTCTTC | CASSQDSGTYNEQFF
13 | - | - | TRBJ1-5 | TRBV28 | TGTGCCAGCAGTTTTGACCCCTCTCAGCCCCAGCATTTT | CASSFDPSQPQHF
16 | - | - | TRBJ2-1 | TRBV12-3/TRBV12-4 | TGTGCCAGCAGTCCACACCCCGGGGAAACCTACAATGAGCAGTTCTTC | CASSPHPGETYNEQFF
15 | TRBD1 | - | TRBJ1-6 | TRBV15 | TGTGCCACCAGCAGAGATCTGCAGGGGGCCTCACCCCTCCACTTT | CATSRDLQGASPLHF
15 | TRBD2 | - | TRBJ2-1 | TRBV10-3 | TGTGCCATCAGTGGCGGGGGGAGCTCCTACAATGAGCAGTTCTTC | CAISGGGSSYNEQFF
12 | - | once | TRBJ2-1 | TRBV19 | TGTGCCAGTAGTGGCCGCATGGATGAGCAGTTCTTC | CASSGRMDEQFF
12 | - | - | TRBJ2-7 | TRBV4-2 | TGTGCCAGCAGCCAAGGGAATGATCCAACCTACTTC | CASSQGNDPTYF
14 | - | - | TRBJ1-1 | TRBV12-3/TRBV12-4 | TGTGCCAGCACCCTGTATGGGATGAACACTGAAGCTTTCTTT | CASTLYGMNTEAFF
15 | TRBD2 | - | TRBJ2-3 | TRBV7-9 | TGTGCCAGCAGCCCCGGACTAGCGGAGTGGGATACGCAGTATTTT | CASSPGLAEWDTQYF
11 | - | - | TRBJ1-5 | TRBV6-5 | TGTGCCAGCAGTGATTTTAAGCCCCAGCATTTT | CASSDFKPQHF
16 | - | - | TRBJ1-6 | TRBV20-1 | TGCAGTGCTAGAGTAGTCACGAGTTCCTATAATTCACCCCTCCACTTT | CSARVVTSSYNSPLHF
12 | - | - | TRBJ1-4 | TRBV6-5 | TGTGCCAGTCAGGGAACTAATGAAAAACTGTTTTTT | CASQGTNEKLFF
19 | TRBD2 | - | TRBJ2-7 | TRBV9 | TGTGCCAGCAGCGGGGGATCGGGACTAGCGGGAGGAACCCCCTACGAGCAGTACTTC | CASSGGSGLAGGTPYEQYF
14 | TRBD2 | - | TRBJ2-3 | TRBV20-1 | TGCGTTAGCGGGGGGGCCTTGATAACAGATACGCAGTATTTT | CVSGGALITDTQYF
12 | - | - | TRBJ1-1 | TRBV5-6 | TGTGCCAGCAGCGTGTCGCTGTATGAAGCTTTCTTT | CASSVSLYEAFF
11 | - | - | TRBJ2-7 | TRBV3-1 | TGTGCCAGCGCCGGTTCGTACGAGCAGTACTTC | CASAGSYEQYF
14 | - | - | TRBJ1-1 | TRBV7-9 | TGTGCCAGCAGCGCATCGGGACGGAACACTGAAGCTTTCTTT | CASSASGRNTEAFF
15 | TRBD1 | - | TRBJ2-7 | TRBV5-4 | TGTGCCAGCAGCTTTTGGGGACAGGGAAACTACGAGCAGTACTTC | CASSFWGQGNYEQYF
14 | TRBD1 | - | TRBJ2-7 | TRBV6-2/TRBV6-3 | TGTGCCAGCAGTTACGCGGACAGGGTCTACGAGCAGTACTTC | CASSYADRVYEQYF
16 | TRBD1 | - | TRBJ2-1 | TRBV20-1 | TGCAGTGCCAGAAAGTATACAGGGGGCCTTAACAATGAGCAGTTCTTC | CSARKYTGGLNNEQFF
15 | TRBD1 | - | TRBJ2-7 | TRBV7-9 | TGTGCCAGCAGTCCTCCCAGACAGGGTAATGCCGAGCAGTACTTC | CASSPPRQGNAEQYF
14 | TRBD1 | - | TRBJ2-2 | TRBV25-1 | TGTGCCAGCAGGGACAGGTCGAACACCGGGGAGCTGTTTTTT | CASRDRSNTGELFF
13 | - | - | TRBJ1-5 | TRBV29-1 | TGCAGCGCGGGATTCGGCAGCAATCAGCCCCAGCATTTT | CSAGFGSNQPQHF
14 | - | - | TRBJ2-3 | TRBV9 | TGTGCCAGCACGGGGACTCGGACGGAAGATACGCAGTATTTT | CASTGTRTEDTQYF
13 | - | - | TRBJ2-7 | TRBV12-3/TRBV12-4 | TGTGCCAGCAGTTTGACCCCCTCCTACGAGCAGTACTTC | CASSLTPSYEQYF
12 | - | - | TRBJ2-1 | TRBV5-1 | TGCGCCAGCAGCTTGGAGTACAATGAGCAGTTCTTC | CASSLEYNEQFF
12 | - | - | TRBJ2-1 | TRBV21-1 | TGTGCCAGCAGCAAACCCTACAATGAGCAGTTCTTC | CASSKPYNEQFF
14 | TRBD2 | - | TRBJ2-1 | TRBV7-9 | TGTGCCAGCAGCTTAGTTGGACTAGCGGGAGTACAGTTCTTC | CASSLVGLAGVQFF
13 | - | - | TRBJ2-5 | TRBV30 | TGTGCCTGGAGTGTGGCAGTCCAAGAGACCCAGTACTTC | CAWSVAVQETQYF
12 | TRBD2 | - | TRBJ2-5 | TRBV6-5 | TGTGCCAGCAGTGCGCTAGCGGGGACCCAGTACTTC | CASSALAGTQYF
17 | TRBD2 | - | TRBJ2-1 | TRBV7-2 | TGTGCCAGCAGCCCTACGACTAGCGGGGGGCCCTACAATGAGCAGTTCTTC | CASSPTTSGGPYNEQFF
13 | - | - | TRBJ2-3 | TRBV24-1 | TGTGCCACCAGCGACCGGCCCAGGGGAACGCAGTATTTT | CATSDRPRGTQYF
13 | TRBD1 | - | TRBJ2-4 | TRBV7-2 | TGTGCCAGCAGCAGTAACAGGGGAAACATTCAGTACTTC | CASSSNRGNIQYF
14 | - | once | TRBJ2-7 | TRBV9 | TGTGCCAGCAGCGCCGGGTCCCTTCCGTGGGAGCAGTACTTC | CASSAGSLPWEQYF
14 | TRBD1 | - | TRBJ2-7 | TRBV25-1 | TGTGCCAGCAGGGCTGGACAGGGGACCTACGAGCAGTACTTC | CASRAGQGTYEQYF
14 | TRBD1 | - | TRBJ2-5 | TRBV25-1 | TGTGCCAGCAGCCCCGGGACAGATCAAGAGACCCAGTACTTC | CASSPGTDQETQYF
15 | - | - | TRBJ1-3 | TRBV20-1 | TGCAGTGCTAGAGATCGTGGGGGAGTTGGAAACACCATATATTTT | CSARDRGGVGNTIYF
15 | TRBD2 | - | TRBJ2-1 | TRBV20-1 | TGCAGTGCTAGGTCCGGGACTAGCGGGAGGGATGAGCAGTTCTTC | CSARSGTSGRDEQFF
18 | TRBD1 | once | TRBJ1-5 | TRBV20-1 | TGCAGTGCTAGGGCCAGCCAAACATTGTGGGGACAGGGGCAGCCCCAGCATTTT | CSARASQTLWGQGQPQHF
14 | - | - | TRBJ1-5 | TRBV29-1 | TGCAGCGTTGAGTTGGGGCGAAGCAATCAGCCCCAGCATTTT | CSVELGRSNQPQHF
13 | - | - | TRBJ1-5 | TRBV20-1 | TGCAGTGCTAGGGGGGGTGCGGATCAGCCCCAGCATTTT | CSARGGADQPQHF
13 | - | - | TRBJ2-7 | TRBV20-1 | TGCAGTGCCCGATCCAGGGTGGGGGACGAGCAGTACTTC | CSARSRVGDEQYF
14 | TRBD2 | - | TRBJ2-7 | TRBV29-1 | TGCAGCGTAAAACCGGGACTAGGTCAATACGAGCAGTACTTC | CSVKPGLGQYEQYF
16 | TRBD1 | - | TRBJ1-6 | TRBV5-6 | TGTGCCAGCAGCTTCAGGGGGACAGGGGGTTTCTCACCCCTCCACTTT | CASSFRGTGGFSPLHF